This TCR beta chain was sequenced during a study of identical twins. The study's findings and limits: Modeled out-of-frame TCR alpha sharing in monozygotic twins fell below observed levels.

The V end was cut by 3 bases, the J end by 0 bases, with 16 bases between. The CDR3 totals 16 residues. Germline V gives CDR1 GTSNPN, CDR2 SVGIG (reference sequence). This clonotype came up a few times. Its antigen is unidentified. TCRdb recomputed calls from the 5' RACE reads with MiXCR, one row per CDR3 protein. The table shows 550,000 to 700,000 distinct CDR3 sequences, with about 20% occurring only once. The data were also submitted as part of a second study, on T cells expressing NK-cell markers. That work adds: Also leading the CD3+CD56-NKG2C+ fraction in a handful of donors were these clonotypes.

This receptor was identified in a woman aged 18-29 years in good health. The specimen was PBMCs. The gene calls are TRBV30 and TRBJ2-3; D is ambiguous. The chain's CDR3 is CAWRVQTRRSTDTQYF. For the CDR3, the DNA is TGTGCCTGGAGGGTTCAGACTCGGCGGAGCACAGATACGCAGTATTTT.